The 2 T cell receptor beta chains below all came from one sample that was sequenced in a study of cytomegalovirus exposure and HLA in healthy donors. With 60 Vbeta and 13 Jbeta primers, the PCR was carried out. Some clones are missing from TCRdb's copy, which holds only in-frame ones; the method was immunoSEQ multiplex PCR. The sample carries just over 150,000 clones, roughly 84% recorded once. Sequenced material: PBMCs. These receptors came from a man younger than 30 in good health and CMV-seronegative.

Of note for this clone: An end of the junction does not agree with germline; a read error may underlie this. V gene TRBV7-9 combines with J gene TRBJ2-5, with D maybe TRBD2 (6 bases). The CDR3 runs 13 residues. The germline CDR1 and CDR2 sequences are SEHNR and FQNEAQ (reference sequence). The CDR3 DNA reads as TGTTCCAGCAGCTTTCGCGGGGTAGAGACCCAGTACTTC. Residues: CSSSFRGVETQYF.

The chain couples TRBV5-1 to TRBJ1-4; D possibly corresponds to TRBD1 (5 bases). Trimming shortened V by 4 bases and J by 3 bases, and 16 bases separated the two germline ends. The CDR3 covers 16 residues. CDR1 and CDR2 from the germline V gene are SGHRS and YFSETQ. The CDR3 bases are TGCGCCAGCAGCAACCAAACAGGTCTACCTAATGAAAAACTGTTTTTT. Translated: CASSNQTGLPNEKLFF.